This passage covers 22 T cell receptor beta chains from one sample sequenced in a study of human T cells and chemical hapten exposure (dated by TCRdb to about 2021). What this sample's time point label stands for: pre-sensitization, week 0. The treatment or condition label of this sample denotes: therapeutic diphenylcyclopropenone sensitization with weekly scalp DPC. Libraries were constructed by RACE. For sequencing, a NextSeq 500 was employed. TCRdb trimmed public reads at Q25 via fastp, called clones via MiXCR and kept in-frame beta chains. Each CDR3 protein appears once, grouped with its most common genes and DNA. The sample contains approximately 400,000 distinct CDR3 sequences, about 5.1% of them found a single time. The top ten hold 2% to 3% of the sample. Sequenced material: whole blood, taken in connection with sensitization to the hapten diphenylcyclopropenone (DPC). The receptors were gathered from a woman in her 50s with alopecia areata. Some clones in this sample may be carry-over from other donors' samples.

This clonotype was seen more than once but under ten times. The DNA for the CDR3 is TGTGCCACCAGCAGAGAAAGACTAGTTACAGATACGCAGTATTTT. This encodes CATSRERLVTDTQYF. This chain connects TRBV15 to TRBJ2-3, with D possibly matching TRBD2 (6 bases). The CDR3 covers 15 residues. Germline CDR1 reads LNHNV; CDR2 reads YYDKDF (reference sequence). V lost 0 bases and J lost 3, with 10 bases in between.

This clonotype was observed many times. The CDR3 sequence is CASSPSGGYNEQFF. The CDR3 nucleotides read TGTGCCAGCAGTCCTAGCGGGGGATACAATGAGCAGTTCTTC. V is TRBV27 and J is TRBJ2-1; 10 positions match TRBD2. The CDR3 is 14 amino acids. The ends lost 5 bases at V and 4 bases at J; junction bases unmatched: 2. Germline lookup yields CDR1 MNHEY and CDR2 SMNVEV (reference sequence).

This clonotype was detected ten times or more. This CDR3 is CASSYSKVGLLAGDRSQYF. The CDR3, as DNA: TGTGCCAGCAGTTACTCGAAGGTTGGGCTCCTAGCGGGAGATCGGTCGCAGTATTTT. This chain joins TRBV6-5 and TRBJ2-3, with 10 bases that match TRBD2. CDR3 length equals 19 residues. Germline assignment: CDR1 MNHEY and CDR2 SVGAGI. V gave up 0 bases and J gave up 10 bases; unmatched junction bases: 19.

The chain combines TRBV27 with TRBJ2-5; maybe TRBD1 (6 bases). This CDR3 has 15 amino acids. The germline gives CDR1 MNHEY, CDR2 SMNVEV (reference sequence). Trimming left V 6 bases short and J 1 base short, with 15 bases between. CDR3 loop: CASRGATGSQETQYF. The DNA for the CDR3 is TGTGCCAGCAGAGGCGCTACAGGGTCCCAAGAGACCCAGTACTTC.

The sample holds a few counts of this clonotype. This chain links TRBV30 with TRBJ1-1; maybe TRBD1 (5 bases). This CDR3 contains 12 residues. Germline V lookup: CDR1 GTSNPN, CDR2 SVGIG (reference sequence). Trimming cost V 3 bases and J 5 bases, with 10 bases left between them. CDR3 amino acids: CAWRGSGTEAFF. CDR3 bases: TGTGCCTGGAGGGGGTCAGGGACTGAAGCTTTCTTT.

V is TRBV7-2 and J is TRBJ2-1; D not certain. The V end lost 0 bases, the J end lost 6 bases, and 6 bases lay between the germline ends. The CDR3 extends over 13 amino acids. Per the germline V gene, CDR1 is SGHTA and CDR2 is FQGNSA. CDR3 residues: CASSLAMPNEQFF. Written as DNA, the CDR3 is TGTGCCAGCAGCTTAGCCATGCCCAATGAGCAGTTCTTC. Variable domain in full (rest from reference TRBV7-2 and TRBJ2-1): GAGVSQSPSNKVTEKGKDVELRCDPISGHTALYWYRQSLGQGLEFLIYFQGNSAPDKSGLPSDRFSAERTGGSVSTLTIQRTQQEDSAVYLCASSLAMPNEQFFGPGTRLTVL.

This chain uses TRBV20-1 with TRBJ2-7; 8 bases line up with TRBD2. The V gene's germline CDR1 is DFQATT and CDR2 SNEGSKA (reference sequence). The CDR3 has 14 amino acids. The V gene end was trimmed by 3 bases and the J gene end by 0 bases; junction bases not matched to a gene: 4. Here the CDR3 DNA reads TGCAGTGCTAGTACTAGCGGCAGCTCCTACGAGCAGTACTTC. Protein product: CSASTSGSSYEQYF.

This clonotype was seen ten or more times. This chain connects TRBV2 to TRBJ1-3; D is perhaps TRBD1 (5 bases). V was pared by 6 bases and J by 4 bases, with 16 bases between. The CDR3 extends over 15 amino acids. Germline V gives CDR1 SNHLY, CDR2 FYNNEI. This CDR3 reads CASSGSRDGGNTIYF. The CDR3 DNA sequence: TGTGCCAGCAGCGGATCCAGGGATGGAGGAAACACCATATATTTT.

This clonotype was recorded at least ten times. This chain links TRBV7-2 with TRBJ2-1; D is possibly TRBD2 (6 bases). The CDR3 consists of 17 residues. Trimming cost V 5 bases and J 1 base, with 18 bases left between them. Looked up from germline, CDR1 is SGHTA and CDR2 is FQGNSA. CDR3 in amino acids: CASSTLSSGPSYNEQFF. For the CDR3, the DNA is TGTGCCAGCAGCACCCTCTCGAGCGGGCCTTCCTACAATGAGCAGTTCTTC.

This clonotype was seen only a few times. The chain has TRBV12-3 or TRBV12-4 and TRBJ1-1, with TRBD1 as a possible D gene (5 bases). Trimming stripped 2 bases from V and 4 bases from J, with 14 bases between. The CDR3 is 15 residues long. CDR3 loop: CASSLRDGGSTEAFF. The CDR3 DNA is TGTGCCAGCAGTTTACGGGACGGGGGGAGCACTGAAGCTTTCTTT.

The rearrangement links TRBV27 to TRBJ2-7; 13 positions match TRBD2. Looked up from germline, CDR1 is MNHEY and CDR2 is SMNVEV (reference sequence). V shed 6 bases, J shed 6 bases, and the junction held 8 bases outside the gene matches. The CDR3 contains 15 residues. The CDR3, as DNA: TGTGCCAGCAGGAAACTAGCGGGAGGGTCTGGCGAGCAGTACTTC. This translates into CASRKLAGGSGEQYF.

The chain joins TRBV9 to TRBJ1-1, with D possibly being TRBD1 (6 bases). This CDR3 region has 15 residues. Trimming took off 2 bases at V and 0 bases at J, with 11 bases between the two ends. Germline CDR1 is SGDLS and CDR2 is YYNGEE. As DNA, the CDR3 is TGTGCCAGCAGCGTGGGGGCCTCTGTGAACACTGAAGCTTTCTTT. Its protein is CASSVGASVNTEAFF.

This clonotype was counted only a few times. The chain carries TRBV20-1 and TRBJ2-1; TRBD2 matches 8 bases. This CDR3 region has 14 residues. The germline CDR1 and CDR2 sequences are DFQATT and SNEGSKA (reference sequence). Trimming removed 0 bases from V and 7 bases from J; junction bases left unmatched: 5. The CDR3 nucleotides are TGCAGTGCTAGAGAGCGGGGGGCAGAGAATGAGCAGTTCTTC. Translation gives CSARERGAENEQFF.

This chain joins TRBV20-1 and TRBJ2-1; no firm D call. Germline CDR1 DFQATT, CDR2 SNEGSKA (reference sequence). CDR3 length equals 13 residues. V lost 1 base, J lost 8 bases, and 12 bases lay in between. CDR3 DNA: TGCAGTGCTAGAGGTGTGACTGAGGATGAGCAGTTCTTC. Protein product: CSARGVTEDEQFF.

This clonotype was seen at least ten times. The chain employs TRBV10-2 and TRBJ1-2; no firm D call. The CDR3 runs 11 residues. V lost 8 bases, J lost 5 bases, and 9 bases lay in between. From germline, CDR1 is WSHSY and CDR2 SAAADI. In DNA, the CDR3 is TGCGCCAGCTCGTCAGATTATGGCTACACCTTC. This translates into CASSSDYGYTF.

V usage is TRBV4-1 and J usage is TRBJ1-2; unclear D gene. The CDR3 consists of 16 residues. V lost 5 bases and J lost 2, with 18 bases in between. CDR1 is MGHRA, CDR2 YSYEKL, per germline. CDR3 DNA: TGCGCCAGCAGCTCTCGGGAGATCAACAGAAACTATGGCTACACCTTC. Protein sequence: CASSSREINRNYGYTF.

This clonotype showed up many times. This chain uses TRBV20-1 with TRBJ2-1; 8 positions agree with TRBD1. The CDR3 consists of 13 residues. Per the germline V gene, CDR1 is DFQATT and CDR2 is SNEGSKA (reference sequence). J gave up 4 bases and V 5 bases, and 4 bases lay outside the gene matches. The CDR3 DNA follows: TGCAGTGCTCGCAGGGGGCATTACAATGAGCAGTTCTTC. This gives the protein CSARRGHYNEQFF.

There are many counts of this clonotype. The chain uses TRBV27 and TRBJ2-7; 8 bases are a match to TRBD1. Trimming removed 6 bases from V and 3 bases from J; junction bases left unmatched: 10. CDR3 length: 15 amino acids. CDR1 and CDR2 (germline): MNHEY, SMNVEV (reference sequence). CDR3 DNA sequence: TGTGCCAGCAGGCCCCTCGGACAGGGAGGCTACGAGCAGTACTTC. Amino acids: CASRPLGQGGYEQYF.

V is TRBV5-4 and J is TRBJ2-7; no firm D call. This CDR3 spans 13 amino acids. Germline CDR1 and CDR2: SGHNT and YYREEE (reference sequence). V was pared by 0 bases and J by 0 bases, with 4 bases between. DNA for the CDR3: TGTGCCAGCAGCTTGGTGAACTCCTACGAGCAGTACTTC. This translates into CASSLVNSYEQYF.

Here the CDR3 reads CASSPGRSNTEAFF. DNA for the CDR3: TGTGCCAGCTCACCGGGGCGGTCAAACACTGAAGCTTTCTTT. The chain combines TRBV18 with TRBJ1-1, with D perhaps TRBD1 (5 bases). Germline V lookup: CDR1 KGHSH, CDR2 LQKENI. Trimming took 3 bases from V and 2 from J, leaving 10 bases between them. The CDR3 sequence is 14 residues long.

The chain uses TRBV9 and TRBJ2-3; 11 bases map to TRBD1. With V trimmed by 4 bases and J by 2 bases, 9 bases remained unmatched. The CDR3 spans 17 residues. Germline CDR1 is SGDLS and CDR2 is YYNGEE. CDR3 in amino acids: CASSKTGTGGPTDTQYF. Written as DNA, the CDR3 is TGTGCCAGCAGCAAAACCGGGACAGGGGGTCCCACAGATACGCAGTATTTT.

This clonotype was picked up many times. This chain uses TRBV29-1 with TRBJ2-5; 10 bases match TRBD1. CDR1 SQVTM and CDR2 ANQGSEA come from the germline V gene. The CDR3 is 16 amino acids. J was trimmed by 5 bases and V by 6 bases; bases with no gene match: 15. This chain's CDR3 is CSVQHSSGQGRETQYF. The CDR3 nucleotides read TGCAGCGTGCAACATTCCTCGGGACAGGGGCGGGAGACCCAGTACTTC.